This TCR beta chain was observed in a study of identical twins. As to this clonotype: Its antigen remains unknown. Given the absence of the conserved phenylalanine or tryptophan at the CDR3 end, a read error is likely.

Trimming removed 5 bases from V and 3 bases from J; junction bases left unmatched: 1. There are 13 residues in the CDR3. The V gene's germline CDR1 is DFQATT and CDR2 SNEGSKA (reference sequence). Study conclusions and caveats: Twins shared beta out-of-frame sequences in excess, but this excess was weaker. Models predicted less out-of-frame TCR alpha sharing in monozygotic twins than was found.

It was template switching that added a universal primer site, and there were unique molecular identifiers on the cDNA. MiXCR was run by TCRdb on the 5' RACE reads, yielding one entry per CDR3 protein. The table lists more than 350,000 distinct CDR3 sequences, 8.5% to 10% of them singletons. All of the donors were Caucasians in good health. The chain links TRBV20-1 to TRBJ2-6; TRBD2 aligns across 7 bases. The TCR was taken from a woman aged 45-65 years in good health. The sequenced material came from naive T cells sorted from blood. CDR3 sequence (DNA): TGCAGTGCTTCTAGCGGTGGGGCCAACGTCCTGACTTCC. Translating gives CSASSGGANVLTS.